Following are 20 T cell receptor beta chains from one sample sequenced in a study of cytomegalovirus exposure and HLA in healthy donors. PCR involved 60 Vbeta and 13 Jbeta primers. Generated by immunoSEQ multiplex PCR, the TCRdb table keeps only in-frame clones and is missing some. Of 150,000 to 200,000 clones listed, approximately 79% are singletons. The source material was PBMCs. Receptors were obtained from a man in his fifties or sixties in good health and CMV-seropositive.

A single count supports this clone. The CDR3 region is CASSVRQGDSPLHF. The CDR3 DNA sequence: TGTGCCAGCAGTGTCAGACAGGGGGATTCACCCCTCCACTTT. The chain employs TRBV6-1 and TRBJ1-6, with 9 bases that match TRBD1. V was clipped by 4 bases and J by 8 bases; unmatched bases: 3. The CDR3 consists of 14 residues. CDR1 MNHNS and CDR2 SASEGT come from the germline V gene.

The table lists this clone with a count of one. The rearrangement joins TRBV5-6 to TRBJ1-5; TRBD1 agrees at 10 bases. There are 18 residues in the CDR3. V lost 1 base, J lost 2 bases, and 9 bases stayed unmatched. Germline values: CDR1 SGHDT, CDR2 YYEEEE. CDR3 coding DNA: TGTGCCAGCAGCTTGCTGGGACAGGGGAGTGCGGGCAATCAGCCCCAGCATTTT. Its protein product is CASSLLGQGSAGNQPQHF. Full variable domain (remainder filled in from reference TRBV5-6 and TRBJ1-5): DAGVTQSPTHLIKTRGQQVTLRCSPKSGHDTVSWYQQALGQGPQFIFQYYEEEERQRGNFPDRFSGHQFPNYSSELNVNALLLGDSALYLCASSLLGQGSAGNQPQHFGDGTRLSIL.

V and J are TRBV6-1 and TRBJ2-1, with D perhaps TRBD2 (5 bases). CDR1 and CDR2 (germline): MNHNS, SASEGT. The germline V and J ends were trimmed by 2 bases and 1 base, with 15 bases remaining between them. This CDR3 spans 17 amino acids. CDR3 nucleotide sequence: TGTGCCAGCAGTGAATGGACGGGAACGGTTTCCTACAATGAGCAGTTCTTC. Amino acid sequence: CASSEWTGTVSYNEQFF.

This clone occurred a few times. V gene TRBV6-5 combines with J gene TRBJ2-1, with D perhaps matching TRBD1 (5 bases). The CDR3 loop spans 15 amino acids. With 5 bases removed from V and 10 bases from J, the gap between germline ends came to 21 bases. The germline V gene encodes CDR1 MNHEY and CDR2 SVGAGI. The CDR3 DNA sequence: TGTGCCAGCAGTCCCGACCGACGACAGACGGGCGAGCAGTTCTTC. Amino acids: CASSPDRRQTGEQFF.

The V and J genes are TRBV27 and TRBJ2-7, with 9 bases identical to TRBD1. This CDR3 contains 14 residues. Germline V gene sequence: CDR1 MNHEY, CDR2 SMNVEV (reference sequence). The junction had 6 bases not matched to a gene; V was cut back by 6 bases and J by 3 bases. The CDR3 spells CASSSGQGFYEQYV. The DNA for the CDR3 is TGTGCCAGCAGCTCGGGACAGGGATTCTACGAGCAGTACGTC.

The chain uses TRBV11-2 and TRBJ1-5; 10 bases align to TRBD1. Germline CDR1 and CDR2: SGHAT and FQNNGV. V shed 5 bases and J 6 bases; nucleotides not matched to a gene: 7. The CDR3 covers 15 residues. The CDR3 sequence is CASSAGTGDSQPQHF. For the CDR3, the DNA is TGTGCCAGCAGCGCCGGGACAGGGGATTCTCAGCCCCAGCATTTT. Together with reference TRBV11-2 and TRBJ1-5, the CDR3 gives the full variable domain: EAGVAQSPRYKIIEKRQSVAFWCNPISGHATLYWYQQILGQGPKLLIQFQNNGVVDDSQLPKDRFSAERLKGVDSTLKIQPAKLEDSAVYLCASSAGTGDSQPQHFGDGTRLSIL.

The V gene is TRBV27, the J gene TRBJ2-5; a possible D gene is TRBD1 (6 bases). The CDR3 has 16 residues. V was clipped by 0 bases and J by 3 bases, with 14 bases between them. Germline CDR1 MNHEY, CDR2 SMNVEV (reference sequence). The CDR3 spells CASSLSGAVVKETQYF. In DNA, the CDR3 is TGTGCCAGCAGTTTATCGGGGGCTGTTGTCAAAGAGACCCAGTACTTC.

V and J are TRBV5-1 and TRBJ2-5; D is perhaps TRBD2 (6 bases). Germline CDR1 and CDR2: SGHRS and YFSETQ. V was shortened by 0 bases and J by 3 bases, with 6 bases between the two germline ends. The length of the CDR3 is 13 residues. CDR3 sequence (DNA): TGCGCCAGCAGCTTGGGGAGGGAAGAGACCCAGTACTTC. Amino acids: CASSLGREETQYF.

The chain is built from TRBV30 and TRBJ1-1; D gene unclear. The ends were cut back, 3 bases at V and 5 bases at J, with 16 bases in the middle. The germline CDR1 and CDR2 sequences are GTSNPN and SVGIG (reference sequence). The CDR3 is 14 amino acids. The CDR3 here is CAWSSVIVGTEAFF. The CDR3, as DNA: TGTGCCTGGAGCTCCGTGATTGTCGGGACTGAAGCTTTCTTT. Variable domain in full (rest from reference TRBV30 and TRBJ1-1): SQTIHQWPATLVQPVGSPLSLECTVEGTSNPNLYWYRQAAGRGLQLLFYSVGIGQISSEVPQNLSASRPQDRQFILSSKKLLLSDSGFYLCAWSSVIVGTEAFFGQGTRLTVV.

This clone was seen once. The rearrangement links TRBV11-2 to TRBJ2-7; the match to TRBD1 covers 7 bases. Germline V lookup: CDR1 SGHAT, CDR2 FQNNGV. V trimming: 5 bases; J trimming: 6 bases; junction bases outside the gene matches: 16. The CDR3 spans 16 residues. DNA for the CDR3: TGTGCCAGCAGCCGAACCTCCGGGACAGAGGGTCGCGAGCAGTACTTC. Amino acid sequence: CASSRTSGTEGREQYF.

The chain uses TRBV7-9 and TRBJ2-1, with 7 bases identical to TRBD1. The CDR3 length is 14 residues. V trimming: 2 bases; J trimming: 2 bases; junction bases outside the gene matches: 0. Germline V gene data show CDR1 as SEHNR and CDR2 as FQNEAQ (reference sequence). CDR3 amino acids: CASSLQGAYNEQFF. DNA for the CDR3: TGTGCCAGCAGCTTACAGGGGGCCTACAATGAGCAGTTCTTC.

The chain carries TRBV27 and TRBJ1-2, with a weak D call TRBD1 (6 bases). The CDR3 length is 14 residues. Germline CDR1 MNHEY, CDR2 SMNVEV (reference sequence). V lost 6 bases and J lost 4, with 15 bases in between. The CDR3 sequence: CASRPAAGVYGYTF. DNA of the CDR3: TGTGCCAGCAGACCCGCGGCAGGGGTCTATGGCTACACCTTC.

Worth noting for this clone: The same CDR3 can be traced to other DNA sequences in this sample. The chain carries TRBV14 and TRBJ1-2, with D tentatively TRBD1 (6 bases). CDR3 length: 12 residues. The germline V and J ends were trimmed by 4 bases and 8 bases, with 11 bases remaining between them. Germline V gene sequence: CDR1 SGHDN, CDR2 FVKESK. The CDR3 here is CASSRSQGGYTF. CDR3 bases: TGTGCCAGCAGCCGGAGTCAGGGGGGCTACACCTTC.

The rearrangement joins TRBV30 to TRBJ2-4; weak D call: TRBD1 (5 bases). This CDR3 comprises 13 residues. Looked up from germline, CDR1 is GTSNPN and CDR2 is SVGIG (reference sequence). V lost 3 bases and J lost 0, with 6 bases in between. The CDR3 spells CAWSTGAKNIQYF. The CDR3 DNA reads TGTGCCTGGAGCACAGGAGCCAAAAACATTCAGTACTTC.

V and J are TRBV28 and TRBJ1-5, with D perhaps matching TRBD1 (5 bases). Per the germline V gene, CDR1 is MDHEN and CDR2 is SYDVKM. This CDR3 is 14 amino acids long. Trimming took off 3 bases at V and 1 base at J, with 7 bases between the two ends. This CDR3 reads CASSLPGSNQPQHF. For the CDR3, the DNA is TGTGCCAGCAGTTTGCCAGGGAGCAATCAGCCCCAGCATTTT.

V is TRBV6-6 and J is TRBJ2-1, with 8 bases identical to TRBD2. The CDR3 extends over 16 amino acids. With 6 bases clipped from V and 6 bases from J, the junction kept 13 bases outside the gene matches. CDR1 is MNHNY and CDR2 is SVGAGI in the germline V gene (reference sequence). The CDR3 here is CASRQTGGVGFNEQFF. The CDR3 DNA follows: TGTGCCAGCAGGCAAACGGGAGGGGTTGGCTTCAATGAGCAGTTCTTC.

This clone was seen only a few times. V and J are TRBV29-1 and TRBJ2-7; TRBD2 agrees at 9 bases. The CDR3 is made up of 12 amino acids. The germline gives CDR1 SQVTM, CDR2 ANQGSEA. V lost 3 bases and J lost 5; bases outside the gene matches: 2. The CDR3 sequence is CSVEEREDEQYF. The CDR3 DNA follows: TGCAGCGTTGAGGAGCGGGAGGACGAGCAGTACTTC.

The rearrangement uses TRBV5-1 and TRBJ2-1; 8 bases map to TRBD1. The CDR3 sequence is 15 residues long. With 0 bases clipped from V and 7 bases from J, the junction kept 6 bases outside the gene matches. From germline, CDR1 is SGHRS and CDR2 YFSETQ. The CDR3 loop is CASSLAQGARNEQFF. The CDR3 DNA sequence: TGCGCCAGCAGCTTGGCGCAGGGGGCGAGAAATGAGCAGTTCTTC.

This chain joins TRBV5-4 and TRBJ1-1; tentatively, D is TRBD1 (6 bases). This CDR3 is built from 14 residues. V gave up 4 bases and J gave up 0 bases, with 10 bases separating them. Germline values: CDR1 SGHNT, CDR2 YYREEE (reference sequence). DNA of the CDR3: TGTGCCAGCAGCCTGCAGGGGATGAACACTGAAGCTTTCTTT. This gives the protein CASSLQGMNTEAFF.

This clone appeared once. The chain is built from TRBV7-2 and TRBJ1-5; D not certain. The CDR3 runs to 14 residues. The V end lost 5 bases, the J end lost 8 bases, and 16 bases lay between the germline ends. Germline V lookup: CDR1 SGHTA, CDR2 FQGNSA. Written as DNA, the CDR3 is TGTGCCAGCAGCCTAGGCGGGGTGAATGAGCCCCAGCATTTT. Its translation is CASSLGGVNEPQHF.